Listed below are T cell receptor beta chains from one sample, sequenced in a study of T cell responses to AZD1222 COVID-19 vaccine. Some clones are missing from TCRdb's copy, which holds only in-frame ones; the method was immunoSEQ multiplex PCR. The data hold around 80,000 clones, with more than 85% observed a single time. The sample here was peripheral blood, taken 28 days after the second AZD1222 dose. The receptors derive from an adult who received the AZD1222 COVID-19 vaccine. CDR3s include the opening cysteine and the closing phenylalanine or tryptophan. D genes are given only for firm matches. Expanded clones are given a class, and other clones once, few, many or no size at all.

cdr3_nt cdr3_aa j_call d_call clone_size v_call
TGCGCCAGCAGCCGGGCCGGGGGTAGCGGGAGATGTAAAGAGACCCAGTACTTC CASSRAGGSGRCKETQYF TRBJ2-5 TRBD2 - TRBV4-3
TGTGCCAGCAGCCAAGGCAGGAGGAACACTGAAGCTTTCTTT CASSQGRRNTEAFF TRBJ1-1 - - TRBV3-1/TRBV3-2
TGTGCCAGCAACCGGGACGGGGGATCCTACGAGCAGTACTTC CASNRDGGSYEQYF TRBJ2-7 - - TRBV9
TGTGCCAGCAGCCTAAGTGTCGGGAGGGACACCGGGGAGCTGTTTTTT CASSLSVGRDTGELFF TRBJ2-2 TRBD2 - TRBV7-9
TGCGCCAGCAGCGCTATGGCGGGGGCCGGGGAGACCCAGTACTTC CASSAMAGAGETQYF TRBJ2-5 - - TRBV5-1
TGCGCCAGCAGCCCAGGGACAGGGGACGGATGGCCCCAGCATTTT CASSPGTGDGWPQHF TRBJ1-5 TRBD1 - TRBV5-1
TGTGCCAGCAGCCGCGGGGGGGCTGGGGCCAACGTCCTGACTTTC CASSRGGAGANVLTF TRBJ2-6 TRBD2 - TRBV7-3
TGTGCCATCACAGCGGACAGGGGCCTTATGAACACTGAAGCTTTCTTT CAITADRGLMNTEAFF TRBJ1-1 TRBD1 - TRBV19
TGTGCCAGCAGCAATAGACCCATACAAGAGACCCAGTACTTC CASSNRPIQETQYF TRBJ2-5 - - TRBV5-5
TGTGCCAGCGGAAGACAGGGGATCTCTGGAAACACCATATATTTT CASGRQGISGNTIYF TRBJ1-3 TRBD1 - TRBV2
TGTGCCAGCAGTTACTCGTTGGCGGGGGCCCCCGGTACGCAGTATTTT CASSYSLAGAPGTQYF TRBJ2-3 - - TRBV6-5
TGTGCCAGCAGTTTACAGGGGAACACTGAAGCTTTCTTT CASSLQGNTEAFF TRBJ1-1 - - TRBV7-9
TGTGCCAGCTCAACTACAGGGCCCATGAACACTGAAGCTTTCTTT CASSTTGPMNTEAFF TRBJ1-1 - - TRBV18
TGTGCCAGCAGCCCTTTCGTCGGAGGGGTACAGTTCTTC CASSPFVGGVQFF TRBJ2-1 - few TRBV14
TGCGCCAGCAGCTTGCTCTCCGGAGCGGCCAATGAGCAGTTCTTC CASSLLSGAANEQFF TRBJ2-1 - - TRBV5-1
TGTGCCAGCAGTTTCGGGCCCGCTGGGTACAATGAGCAGTTCTTC CASSFGPAGYNEQFF TRBJ2-1 - - TRBV7-3
TGTGCCAGCAGGGACCTAGCAGGGACTTCACCCCTCCACTTT CASRDLAGTSPLHF TRBJ1-6 - - TRBV3-1/TRBV3-2
TGTGCCAGTAACGTCGACATTGCAGCTACGAACACCGGGGAGCTGTTTTTT CASNVDIAATNTGELFF TRBJ2-2 - - TRBV19
TGTGCCAGTAGCATACCGGGAAGTCAGCCCCAGCATTTT CASSIPGSQPQHF TRBJ1-5 - - TRBV19
TGTGCCAGCAGTTACTCGGAAGGGGGCGCTGGTGGCTACACCTTC CASSYSEGGAGGYTF TRBJ1-2 TRBD1 - TRBV6-6